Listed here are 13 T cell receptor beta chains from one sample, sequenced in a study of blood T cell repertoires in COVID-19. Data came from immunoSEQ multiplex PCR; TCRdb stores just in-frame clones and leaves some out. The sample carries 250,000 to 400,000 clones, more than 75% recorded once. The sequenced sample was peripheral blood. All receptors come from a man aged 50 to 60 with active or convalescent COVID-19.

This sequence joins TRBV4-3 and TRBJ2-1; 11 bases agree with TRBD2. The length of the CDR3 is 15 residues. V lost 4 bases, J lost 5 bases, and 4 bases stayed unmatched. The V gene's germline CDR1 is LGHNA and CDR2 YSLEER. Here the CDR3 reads CASSLGTSGNNEQFF. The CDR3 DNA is TGCGCCAGCAGCCTCGGGACTAGCGGAAACAATGAGCAGTTCTTC.

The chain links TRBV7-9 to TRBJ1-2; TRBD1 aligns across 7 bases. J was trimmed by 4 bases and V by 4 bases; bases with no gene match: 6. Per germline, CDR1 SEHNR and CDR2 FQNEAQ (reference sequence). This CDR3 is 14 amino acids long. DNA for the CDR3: TGTGCCAGCAGCTGGGGTGGACAGGCCTATGGCTACACCTTC. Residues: CASSWGGQAYGYTF.

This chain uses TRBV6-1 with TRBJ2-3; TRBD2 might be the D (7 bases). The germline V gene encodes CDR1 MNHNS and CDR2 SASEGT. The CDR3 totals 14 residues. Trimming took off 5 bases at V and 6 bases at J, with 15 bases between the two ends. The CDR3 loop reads CASSLRGPGDTQYF. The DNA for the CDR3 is TGTGCCAGCAGTTTGCGGGGGCCCGGGGATACGCAGTATTTT.

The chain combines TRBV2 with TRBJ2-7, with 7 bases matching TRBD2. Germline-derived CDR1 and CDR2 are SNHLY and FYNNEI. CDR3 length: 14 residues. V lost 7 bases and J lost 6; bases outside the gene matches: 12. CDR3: CASILPGLRAEQYF. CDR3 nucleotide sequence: TGTGCCAGCATCCTCCCGGGACTACGAGCCGAGCAGTACTTC.

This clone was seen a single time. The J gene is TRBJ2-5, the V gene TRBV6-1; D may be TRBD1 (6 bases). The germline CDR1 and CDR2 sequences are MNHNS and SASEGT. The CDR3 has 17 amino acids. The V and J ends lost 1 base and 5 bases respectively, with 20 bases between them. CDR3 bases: TGTGCCAGCAGTGAAGAGGTCAGAGGGGGATTGGGGGAGACCCAGTACTTC. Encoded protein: CASSEEVRGGLGETQYF.

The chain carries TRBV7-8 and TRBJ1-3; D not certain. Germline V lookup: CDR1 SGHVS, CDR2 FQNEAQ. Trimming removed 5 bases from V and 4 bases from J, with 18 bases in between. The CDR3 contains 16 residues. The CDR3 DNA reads TGTGCCAGCAGCCGCGGACCAGCGGCCTGGGGAAACACCATATATTTT. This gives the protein CASSRGPAAWGNTIYF.

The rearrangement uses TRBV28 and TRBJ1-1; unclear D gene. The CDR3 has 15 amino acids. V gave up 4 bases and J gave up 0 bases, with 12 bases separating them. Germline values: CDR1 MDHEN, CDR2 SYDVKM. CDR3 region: CASSSPGELNTEAFF. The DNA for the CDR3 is TGTGCCAGCAGTTCCCCCGGGGAGTTGAACACTGAAGCTTTCTTT.

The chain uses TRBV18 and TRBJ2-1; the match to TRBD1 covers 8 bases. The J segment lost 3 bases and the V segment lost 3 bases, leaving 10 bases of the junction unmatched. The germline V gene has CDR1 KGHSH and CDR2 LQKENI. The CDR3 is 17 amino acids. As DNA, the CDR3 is TGTGCCAGCTCACCTGCAGGGGGCGGATTAGGCTACAATGAGCAGTTCTTC. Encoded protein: CASSPAGGGLGYNEQFF.

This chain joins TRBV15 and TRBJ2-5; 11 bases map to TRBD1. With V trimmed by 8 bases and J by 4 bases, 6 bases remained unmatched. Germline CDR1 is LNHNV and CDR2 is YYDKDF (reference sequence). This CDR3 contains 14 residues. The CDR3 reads CATQTGTGGETQYF. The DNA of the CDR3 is TGTGCCACCCAAACCGGGACAGGGGGAGAGACCCAGTACTTC.

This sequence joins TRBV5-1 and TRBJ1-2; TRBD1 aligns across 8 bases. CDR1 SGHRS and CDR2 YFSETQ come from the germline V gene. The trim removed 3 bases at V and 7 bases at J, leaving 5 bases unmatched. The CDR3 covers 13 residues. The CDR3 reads CASSSRGLGGYTF. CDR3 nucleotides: TGCGCCAGCAGCTCCAGGGGGCTTGGTGGCTACACCTTC.

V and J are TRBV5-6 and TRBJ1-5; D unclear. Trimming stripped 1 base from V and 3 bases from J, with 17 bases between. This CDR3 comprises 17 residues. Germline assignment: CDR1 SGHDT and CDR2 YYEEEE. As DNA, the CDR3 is TGTGCCAGCAGCTTGCTTGACCCAGGAAGTTCCAATCAGCCCCAGCATTTT. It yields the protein CASSLLDPGSSNQPQHF. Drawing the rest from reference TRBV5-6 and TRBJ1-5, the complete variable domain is DAGVTQSPTHLIKTRGQQVTLRCSPKSGHDTVSWYQQALGQGPQFIFQYYEEEERQRGNFPDRFSGHQFPNYSSELNVNALLLGDSALYLCASSLLDPGSSNQPQHFGDGTRLSIL.

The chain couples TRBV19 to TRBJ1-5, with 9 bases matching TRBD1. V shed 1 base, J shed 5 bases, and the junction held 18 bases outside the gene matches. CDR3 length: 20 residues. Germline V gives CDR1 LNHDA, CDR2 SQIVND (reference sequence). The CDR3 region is CASSIGPWTGAEWPYQPQHF. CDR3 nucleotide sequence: TGTGCCAGTAGTATAGGCCCTTGGACAGGGGCCGAGTGGCCTTATCAGCCCCAGCATTTT.

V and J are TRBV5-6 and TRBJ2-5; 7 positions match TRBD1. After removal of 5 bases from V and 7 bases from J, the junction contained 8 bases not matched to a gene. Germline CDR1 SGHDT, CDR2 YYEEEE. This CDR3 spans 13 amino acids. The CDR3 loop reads CASSPTGYGTQYF. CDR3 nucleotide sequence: TGTGCCAGCAGTCCGACAGGGTACGGGACCCAGTACTTC. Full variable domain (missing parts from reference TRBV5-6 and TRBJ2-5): DAGVTQSPTHLIKTRGQQVTLRCSPKSGHDTVSWYQQALGQGPQFIFQYYEEEERQRGNFPDRFSGHQFPNYSSELNVNALLLGDSALYLCASSPTGYGTQYFGPGTRLLVL.